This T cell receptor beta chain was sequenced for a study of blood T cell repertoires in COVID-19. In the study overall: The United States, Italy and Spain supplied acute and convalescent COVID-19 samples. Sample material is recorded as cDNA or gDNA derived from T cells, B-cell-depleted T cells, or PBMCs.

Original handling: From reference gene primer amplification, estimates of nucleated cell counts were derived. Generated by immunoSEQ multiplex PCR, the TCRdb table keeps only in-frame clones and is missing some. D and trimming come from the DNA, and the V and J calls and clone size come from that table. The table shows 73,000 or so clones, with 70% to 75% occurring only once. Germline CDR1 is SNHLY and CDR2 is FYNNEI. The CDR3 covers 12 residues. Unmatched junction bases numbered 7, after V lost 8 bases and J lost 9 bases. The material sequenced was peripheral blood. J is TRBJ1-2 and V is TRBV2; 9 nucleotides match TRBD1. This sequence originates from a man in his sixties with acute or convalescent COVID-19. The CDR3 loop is CASGKDRGSYTF. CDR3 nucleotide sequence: TGTGCCAGCGGAAAGGACAGGGGAAGCTACACCTTC.